Sequencing of this T cell receptor (beta chain) was carried out in a study of blood T cell repertoires in COVID-19 (dated by TCRdb to about 2020). About the full investigation: Collaborator samples came from the United States, Italy and Spain and covered acute and convalescent phases of COVID-19. Where available, HLA class I and class II types were taken from metadata supplied by the sample provider and were not determined by assay-based typing. Nearly every sample came with metadata listing a de-identified subject ID, COVID-19 status, age in years and sex. The samples were drawn from two sources: the first 160 participants of the ongoing ImmuneRACE study, and 1,254 subjects contributed by 6 global collaborators. The repertoires were made available in a free public database intended to serve as a resource for research on the immune response to SARS-CoV-2. Subjects who had been exposed to COVID-19, were actively infected with it, or had recovered from it provided the deeply sampled blood TCRbeta repertoires that made up the dataset. The material from the prospective study consisted of cDNA or gDNA derived from T cells, B-cell-depleted T cells, or PBMCs. Broader findings and caveats from the paper: How much clinical and demographic metadata was included differed by source and by participant, and the metadata was provided uncurated.

To note about this clone: What antigen it recognizes has not been identified. The record has no base qualities; no much larger clone is one base away.

TCRbeta CDR3 regions were amplified from genomic DNA by means of the immunoSEQ Assay, a bias-controlled multiplex PCR. In the authors' own workflow: The number of nucleated cells in each sample was estimated from the amplification of reference gene primers within the assay. To quantify the absolute abundance of each unique TCRbeta CDR3 rearrangement, sequence reads were collapsed and filtered. Productive Simpson clonality was computed per sample as the square root of Simpson's diversity index over productive rearrangements. The table was pulled from immuneACCESS by TCRdb, which kept in-frame rearrangements only. Such tables lose some clones; where checked, under half of the loss comes from unresolved V genes, and the rest has no known cause. V, J and clone size are taken as reported in that table, and D and trimming were inferred from the DNA itself. Across this sample there are a few hundred thousand clones, with roughly 86% seen only once. The ten top clones hold about 2.5% of the sample.

Collaborating institutions collected whole blood in K2EDTA tubes following their own protocols. Collaborator samples were shipped for TCRbeta analysis as frozen whole blood, isolated PBMCs, or DNA extracted from either sample type. The sample consisted of peripheral blood. The source of this sequence is a woman between 50 and 59 years old with acute or convalescent COVID-19.

The DNA reads as follows: TGTGCCAGCAGTTCTTGGACACTCCAACGGGCTGAAGCTTTCTTT. Its protein product is CASSSWTLQRAEAFF. The chain was built from TRBV28 and TRBJ1-1; the D gene is possibly TRBD1, with 5 bases matching. Cut back by 4 bases and 6 bases, the V and J ends lie 18 bases apart. The germline V gene specifies MDHEN as CDR1 and SYDVKM as CDR2. Counted from cysteine to phenylalanine, this CDR3 has 15 amino acids. The only DNA kept is the CDR3, 45 bases in frame from the first base.